One and the same sample provided the 18 T cell receptor beta chains below, sequenced in a study of T cell responses to AZD1222 COVID-19 vaccine. The method was immunoSEQ multiplex PCR; TCRdb's version includes in-frame clones alone and lacks a portion of them. The data hold under 200,000 clones, with around 86% observed a single time. Sequenced material: peripheral blood, taken on day 0 of MenACWY control vaccination. The origin of the receptors is an adult in good health.

CDR3 nucleotides: TGTGCCAGCTCACCATCAGAAGGGGGCGGGTACGAGCAGTACTTC. This codes for CASSPSEGGGYEQYF. The chain links TRBV18 to TRBJ2-7; 7 bases agree with TRBD1. With V trimmed by 2 bases and J by 4 bases, 8 bases remained unmatched. The CDR3 loop spans 15 amino acids. Germline values: CDR1 KGHSH, CDR2 LQKENI.

The rearrangement uses TRBV5-1 and TRBJ2-1; 7 bases line up with TRBD2. The CDR3 is 15 residues long. Germline CDR1 SGHRS, CDR2 YFSETQ. Trimming cost V 4 bases and J 4 bases; bases outside gene matches: 8. CDR3 residues: CASSGYLADYNEQFF. The CDR3 coding sequence is TGCGCCAGCAGCGGTTACCTAGCGGATTACAATGAGCAGTTCTTC. The complete variable domain, with remaining parts taken from reference TRBV5-1 and TRBJ2-1, reads KAGVTQTPRYLIKTRGQQVTLSCSPISGHRSVSWYQQTPGQGLQFLFEYFSETQRNKGNFPGRFSGRQFSNSRSEMNVSTLELGDSALYLCASSGYLADYNEQFFGPGTRLTVL.

The CDR3: CASSPGAGSQPQHF. The CDR3 nucleotides are TGTGCCAGCAGCCCCGGGGCAGGGTCTCAGCCCCAGCATTTT. The chain has TRBV28 and TRBJ1-5, with D tentatively TRBD1 (5 bases). Deletions cut 6 bases from V and 6 bases from J, with 15 bases between. The CDR3 spans 14 residues. Per germline, CDR1 MDHEN and CDR2 SYDVKM.

This clone was detected once. The chain links TRBV3-1 (or the pseudogene TRBV3-2) to TRBJ2-5; the D is unclear. This CDR3 comprises 12 residues. Germline-derived CDR1 and CDR2 are LGHDT and YNNKEL (reference sequence). V was trimmed by 4 bases and J by 5 bases, leaving 8 bases between them. CDR3 bases: TGTGCCAGCAGCCCCGGGTCGGAGACCCAGTACTTC. It is translated as CASSPGSETQYF.

A note on this clone: At one boundary the junction diverges from the germline segment, which might be a read error. The gene calls are TRBV7-8 and TRBJ2-7; possible D gene TRBD2, 6 bases. Germline V CDR1 and CDR2: SGHVS, FQNEAQ. The CDR3 runs to 16 residues. The CDR3 loop reads CASSLRGRDSSYKQYF. DNA of the CDR3: TGTGCCAGCAGCTTAAGGGGCCGGGACTCAAGCTACAAGCAGTACTTC.

As DNA, the CDR3 is TGTGCCAGTAGCTTAAGCTGGGGGAACACTGAAGCTTTCTTT. Its translation is CASSLSWGNTEAFF. The chain combines TRBV19 with TRBJ1-1; no clear D gene. Trimming took off 6 bases at V and 1 base at J, with 12 bases between the two ends. This CDR3 has 14 amino acids. CDR1 and CDR2 from the germline V gene are LNHDA and SQIVND (reference sequence).

This rearrangement joins TRBV6-2 or TRBV6-3 to TRBJ1-2; D unclear. The CDR3 has 15 amino acids. Per the germline V gene, CDR1 is MNHEY and CDR2 is SVGEGT. The V and J ends lost 1 base and 2 bases respectively, with 11 bases between them. In nucleotides, the CDR3 is TGTGCCAGCAGTTACTACCCTCCTCCAAACTATGGCTACACCTTC. Translation gives CASSYYPPPNYGYTF.

This chain joins TRBV5-1 and TRBJ1-2; no firm D call. Germline lookup yields CDR1 SGHRS and CDR2 YFSETQ. CDR3 length: 14 amino acids. V was cut by 2 bases and J by 2 bases, with 10 bases left in between. As DNA, the CDR3 is TGCGCCAGCAGCTTTAGTACAGCAAACTATGGCTACACCTTC. Translating it yields CASSFSTANYGYTF.

This clone showed up just a few times. CDR3 residues: CASSPNRGQGSGELFF. DNA for the CDR3: TGTGCCAGCTCACCAAACAGGGGACAGGGATCCGGGGAGCTGTTTTTT. J is TRBJ2-2 and V is TRBV18; 9 bases fit TRBD1. V lost 2 bases to trimming and J lost 6 bases; unmatched junction nucleotides: 7. Germline CDR1 and CDR2: KGHSH and LQKENI. This CDR3 has 16 residues.

V gene TRBV6-1 combines with J gene TRBJ1-6, with unresolved D. V gave up 1 base and J gave up 5 bases, with 18 bases separating them. The CDR3 length is 18 residues. Germline V gives CDR1 MNHNS, CDR2 SASEGT. CDR3 sequence (DNA): TGTGCCAGCAGTGAAGGAGGACTGGGGAGGACTCATAATTCACCCCTCCACTTT. It codes for CASSEGGLGRTHNSPLHF.

This clone was seen a single time. The chain carries TRBV24-1 and TRBJ2-5, with D possibly called TRBD1 or TRBD2 (7 bases each). Trimming left V 3 bases short and J 5 bases short, with 18 bases between. CDR1 is KGHDR and CDR2 is SFDVKD in the germline V gene. The CDR3 is 16 residues long. For the CDR3, the DNA is TGTGCCACCAGTGATGAAGACAGGGAGGGTAGGGAGACCCAGTACTTC. It translates to CATSDEDREGRETQYF.

J is TRBJ2-3 and V is TRBV24-1, with TRBD2 matching 8 bases. The CDR3 length is 17 residues. J lost 6 bases, V lost 0 bases, and 10 bases had no gene match. In germline, CDR1 is KGHDR, CDR2 SFDVKD. CDR3 bases: TGTGCCACCAGTGATTTGCAAGGAGCGGGGGTAGTGGATACGCAGTATTTT. Amino acid sequence: CATSDLQGAGVVDTQYF.

Regarding this clone: Other DNA sequences in this sample translate to the same CDR3. The J gene is TRBJ1-1, the V gene TRBV5-6; a weak D match, TRBD1 (5 bases). CDR1 SGHDT and CDR2 YYEEEE come from the germline V gene. The CDR3 spans 12 residues. Trimming shortened V by 2 bases and J by 5 bases, and 7 bases separated the two germline ends. The CDR3 DNA sequence: TGTGCCAGCAGCTTAAGGGGTACTGAAGCTTTCTTT. Protein product: CASSLRGTEAFF.

The chain recombines TRBV2 with TRBJ1-1, with D possibly TRBD1 on 5 matching bases. The V end lost 2 bases, the J end lost 6 bases, and 13 bases lay between the germline ends. Germline V CDR1 and CDR2: SNHLY, FYNNEI. The CDR3 length is 14 residues. CDR3 nucleotide sequence: TGTGCCAGCAGTGAATTCGGGGCTTTCGCTGAAGCTTTCTTT. It yields the protein CASSEFGAFAEAFF.

The rearrangement joins TRBV7-9 to TRBJ2-1, with D unresolved. The CDR3 sequence is 12 residues long. Germline loops: CDR1 SEHNR, CDR2 FQNEAQ (reference sequence). Trimming left V 5 bases short and J 5 bases short, with 7 bases between. The CDR3 region is CASSPLNNEQFF. Here the CDR3 DNA reads TGTGCCAGCAGCCCCTTAAACAATGAGCAGTTCTTC.

The J gene is TRBJ2-2, the V gene TRBV7-9; no clear D gene. Trimming cost V 5 bases and J 7 bases, with 14 bases left between them. CDR1 and CDR2 (germline): SEHNR, FQNEAQ (reference sequence). The length of the CDR3 is 14 residues. DNA for the CDR3: TGTGCCAGCAGCCCCTTTTCAAGTGGCGGGGAGCTGTTTTTT. As protein: CASSPFSSGGELFF. The whole variable domain, remainder taken from reference TRBV7-9 and TRBJ2-2, is DTGVSQNPRHKITKRGQNVTFRCDPISEHNRLYWYRQTLGQGPEFLTYFQNEAQLEKSRLLSDRFSAERPKGSFSTLEIQRTEQGDSAMYLCASSPFSSGGELFFGEGSRLTVL.

This chain uses TRBV19 with TRBJ2-1; unclear D gene. Between the trimmed V and J ends, which lost 1 base and 6 bases, there was a span of 19 bases. The CDR3 loop spans 17 amino acids. Per germline, CDR1 LNHDA and CDR2 SQIVND (reference sequence). For the CDR3, the DNA is TGTGCCAGTAGTATAGGGGCAGTTCTCCTTCTAACCAATGAGCAGTTCTTC. As protein: CASSIGAVLLLTNEQFF.

The rearrangement joins TRBV7-9 to TRBJ2-5, with D perhaps TRBD1 or TRBD2 (5 bases each). V dropped 5 bases and J dropped 4 bases, with 8 bases sitting between them. The germline CDR1 and CDR2 sequences are SEHNR and FQNEAQ (reference sequence). The CDR3 is made up of 12 amino acids. CDR3 amino acids: CASSQGTETQYF. In DNA form, the CDR3 reads TGTGCCAGCAGCCAAGGGACAGAGACCCAGTACTTC.